A selection of T cell receptor beta chains follows, all from one sample in a study of cytomegalovirus exposure and HLA in healthy donors. Here immunoSEQ multiplex PCR was the method, and the copy in TCRdb shows in-frame clones only, minus some. The table includes about 120,000 clones, about 86% detected once. The sequencing input was PBMCs. Receptor source: a woman aged 30 to 39 in good health and CMV-seronegative. The CDR3 runs from the conserved cysteine through the conserved F or W. Fields, in order: J gene, clone size, D gene, V gene, CDR3 DNA, CDR3 protein. The D gene is left open where the match is weak. Part of the rows lack a size; the others show once, few, many or a class for expanded clones.

J gene: TRBJ2-7; clone size: .; D gene: TRBD1; V gene: TRBV7-9; CDR3 DNA: TGTTCCAGCAGCCCCCAGGACAGGGGGGCAAACGAGCAGTACTTC; CDR3 protein: CSSSPQDRGANEQYF
J gene: TRBJ1-3; clone size: .; D gene: .; V gene: TRBV15; CDR3 DNA: TGTGCCACCAGCAGAGACCAACAGGGCGAGGCATCTGGAAACACCATATATTTT; CDR3 protein: CATSRDQQGEASGNTIYF
J gene: TRBJ1-5; clone size: .; D gene: .; V gene: TRBV27; CDR3 DNA: TGTGCCAGCAGTTTATATTCCTTCGGAGAGCAGCCCCAGCATTTT; CDR3 protein: CASSLYSFGEQPQHF
J gene: TRBJ2-3; clone size: few; D gene: TRBD1; V gene: TRBV9; CDR3 DNA: TGTGCCAGCAGCGTTGACAGGGGGCGCGGTCACCCCATCCGAGATACGCAGTATTTT; CDR3 protein: CASSVDRGRGHPIRDTQYF
J gene: TRBJ2-5; clone size: .; D gene: TRBD2; V gene: TRBV19; CDR3 DNA: TGTGCCAGTAGTATTTCGGGACTAGCGGGACAAGAGACCCAGTACTTC; CDR3 protein: CASSISGLAGQETQYF
J gene: TRBJ2-7; clone size: .; D gene: .; V gene: TRBV6-1; CDR3 DNA: TGTGCCAGCAGTGTTAGAGGGACTGGGACCTACGAGCAGTACTTC; CDR3 protein: CASSVRGTGTYEQYF
J gene: TRBJ2-7; clone size: once; D gene: TRBD2; V gene: TRBV19; CDR3 DNA: TGTGCCAGTACCCCGGGGCGGAGCGGGAGGGGATCCGAGCAGTACTTC; CDR3 protein: CASTPGRSGRGSEQYF
J gene: TRBJ2-7; clone size: .; D gene: .; V gene: TRBV6-1; CDR3 DNA: TGTGCCAGCAGTGTGTCAAGCCACGTCGACGAGCAGTACTTC; CDR3 protein: CASSVSSHVDEQYF
J gene: TRBJ2-7; clone size: .; D gene: .; V gene: TRBV6-5; CDR3 DNA: TGTGCCAGCAGTTACGACGTTGGAGCGGGTCGCGAGCAGTACTTC; CDR3 protein: CASSYDVGAGREQYF
J gene: TRBJ2-1; clone size: .; D gene: TRBD1; V gene: TRBV6-5; CDR3 DNA: TGTGCCAGCAGTTACGCCGGGGACAGTACCTACAATGAGCAGTTCTTC; CDR3 protein: CASSYAGDSTYNEQFF
J gene: TRBJ2-7; clone size: .; D gene: .; V gene: TRBV9; CDR3 DNA: TGTGCCAGCAGCGTAGGGACTAACTCCTACGAGCAGTACTTC; CDR3 protein: CASSVGTNSYEQYF
J gene: TRBJ2-1; clone size: .; D gene: TRBD2; V gene: TRBV10-3; CDR3 DNA: TGTGCCATCAGTGTGGGGACTAGCGGGAGCAATGAGCAGTTCTTC; CDR3 protein: CAISVGTSGSNEQFF
J gene: TRBJ1-5; clone size: .; D gene: .; V gene: TRBV2; CDR3 DNA: TGTGCCAGCAGGTATTGGGCGGGAAGGGGCAATCAGCCCCAGCATTTT; CDR3 protein: CASRYWAGRGNQPQHF
J gene: TRBJ2-3; clone size: .; D gene: .; V gene: TRBV2; CDR3 DNA: TGTGCCAGCAGTGAACAGGGTAGCACAGATACGCAGTATTTT; CDR3 protein: CASSEQGSTDTQYF
J gene: TRBJ2-1; clone size: .; D gene: TRBD2; V gene: TRBV7-8; CDR3 DNA: TGTGCCAGCAGCCTTGGACTAGCGGGAGTGGGGCAGTTCTTC; CDR3 protein: CASSLGLAGVGQFF
J gene: TRBJ2-2; clone size: .; D gene: TRBD2; V gene: TRBV7-9; CDR3 DNA: TGTGCCAGCAGCATGGGACTAGCGGGAGATCACGGGGAGCTGTTTTTT; CDR3 protein: CASSMGLAGDHGELFF
J gene: TRBJ2-5; clone size: few; D gene: .; V gene: TRBV1; CDR3 DNA: TGCACCAGCAGCTGCGGACTAGCGGGCCGGTCGAGGGAGACCCAGTACTTC; CDR3 protein: CTSSCGLAGRSRETQYF
J gene: TRBJ2-2; clone size: few; D gene: .; V gene: TRBV19; CDR3 DNA: TGTGCCAGTAGTATAGTTCTCGGAACAGGGGGGGAGCTGTTTTTT; CDR3 protein: CASSIVLGTGGELFF
J gene: TRBJ2-7; clone size: .; D gene: TRBD1; V gene: TRBV9; CDR3 DNA: TGTGCCAGCAGCCCCCCCCCGGGACAGGGTTCCTACGAGCAGTACTTC; CDR3 protein: CASSPPPGQGSYEQYF
J gene: TRBJ2-5; clone size: .; D gene: TRBD2; V gene: TRBV5-4; CDR3 DNA: TGTGCCAGCAGCTTAACGGGACTAGAGCGGGAGACCCAGTACTTC; CDR3 protein: CASSLTGLERETQYF
J gene: TRBJ1-1; clone size: .; D gene: TRBD1; V gene: TRBV5-1; CDR3 DNA: TGCGCCAGCAGCGGGGACAGCATGAACACTGAAGCTTTCTTT; CDR3 protein: CASSGDSMNTEAFF
J gene: TRBJ2-7; clone size: .; D gene: .; V gene: TRBV7-2; CDR3 DNA: TGTGCCAGCAGAGCAACAGGCACCTACGAGCAGTACTTC; CDR3 protein: CASRATGTYEQYF
J gene: TRBJ1-6; clone size: .; D gene: .; V gene: TRBV27; CDR3 DNA: TGTGCCAGCAGTCCCAGGACAGTAAACTATAATTCACCCCTCCACTTT; CDR3 protein: CASSPRTVNYNSPLHF
J gene: TRBJ2-1; clone size: .; D gene: TRBD2; V gene: TRBV28; CDR3 DNA: TGTGCCAGCAGTTTATATCCCCCAGGAGCGGGAGTCTCCTACAATGAGCAGTTCTTC; CDR3 protein: CASSLYPPGAGVSYNEQFF
J gene: TRBJ2-5; clone size: .; D gene: .; V gene: TRBV5-1; CDR3 DNA: TGCGCCAGCAGCTTGGTGCGGGTGGAAGAGACCCAGTACTTC; CDR3 protein: CASSLVRVEETQYF
J gene: TRBJ2-2; clone size: .; D gene: .; V gene: TRBV10-1; CDR3 DNA: TGCGCCAGCGGGGTCGGACAGAACACCGGGGAGCTGTTTTTT; CDR3 protein: CASGVGQNTGELFF
J gene: TRBJ2-7; clone size: .; D gene: TRBD1; V gene: TRBV6-4; CDR3 DNA: TGTGCCAGCAGTGACTCGCCCGGACAGGGGGGCGAGCAGTACTTC; CDR3 protein: CASSDSPGQGGEQYF
J gene: TRBJ2-5; clone size: .; D gene: TRBD2; V gene: TRBV19; CDR3 DNA: TGTGCTACCAGACTAGCGGGAGTAGAAGAGACCCAGTACTTC; CDR3 protein: CATRLAGVEETQYF
J gene: TRBJ2-3; clone size: .; D gene: .; V gene: TRBV7-6; CDR3 DNA: TGTGCCAGCAGCAGTCTACGCACAGATACGCAGTATTTT; CDR3 protein: CASSSLRTDTQYF
J gene: TRBJ2-2; clone size: .; D gene: .; V gene: TRBV7-9; CDR3 DNA: TGTGCCAGCAGCCCCCCTGAGGAGGGGGCGACCGGGGAGCTGTTTTTT; CDR3 protein: CASSPPEEGATGELFF
J gene: TRBJ2-3; clone size: .; D gene: TRBD1; V gene: TRBV5-1; CDR3 DNA: TGCGCCAGCAGCCACGGACAGGGTGTTAGGGCAGATACGCAGTATTTT; CDR3 protein: CASSHGQGVRADTQYF
J gene: TRBJ1-5; clone size: .; D gene: .; V gene: TRBV6-1; CDR3 DNA: TGTGCCAGCAGTGAATTGACAGGTCTCGGTCAGCCCCAGCATTTT; CDR3 protein: CASSELTGLGQPQHF
J gene: TRBJ1-6; clone size: .; D gene: .; V gene: TRBV27; CDR3 DNA: TGTGCCAGCAGTAGACAGGTCGATAATTCACCCCTCCACTTT; CDR3 protein: CASSRQVDNSPLHF
J gene: TRBJ1-6; clone size: .; D gene: .; V gene: TRBV2; CDR3 DNA: TGTGCGGACGGGGAGAATTCACCCCTCCACTTT; CDR3 protein: CADGENSPLHF
J gene: TRBJ2-5; clone size: .; D gene: TRBD2; V gene: TRBV5-1; CDR3 DNA: TGCGCCAGCAGCTTGGCTGGCGGGAGGGAGGAGACCCAGTACTTC; CDR3 protein: CASSLAGGREETQYF
J gene: TRBJ2-7; clone size: .; D gene: TRBD1; V gene: TRBV19; CDR3 DNA: TGTGCCAGTAGTACTGAACAGGGGTTGTACGAGCAGTACTTC; CDR3 protein: CASSTEQGLYEQYF
J gene: TRBJ2-3; clone size: .; D gene: .; V gene: TRBV28; CDR3 DNA: TGTGCCAGCAGTTCGATCCAGGGGAGCACAGATACGCAGTATTTT; CDR3 protein: CASSSIQGSTDTQYF
J gene: TRBJ2-3; clone size: few; D gene: .; V gene: TRBV19; CDR3 DNA: TGTGCCAGTAGTATAGATCACAAATGGGATACGCAGTATTTT; CDR3 protein: CASSIDHKWDTQYF
J gene: TRBJ2-3; clone size: .; D gene: .; V gene: TRBV27; CDR3 DNA: TGTGCCAGCAGTTTTTCGAGAGATTACACAGATACGCAGTATTTT; CDR3 protein: CASSFSRDYTDTQYF
J gene: TRBJ2-3; clone size: few; D gene: .; V gene: TRBV2; CDR3 DNA: TGTGCCAGCAGGGAGAGGGAGAGGACAGATACGCAGTATTTT; CDR3 protein: CASRERERTDTQYF
J gene: TRBJ2-2; clone size: .; D gene: TRBD1; V gene: TRBV27; CDR3 DNA: TGTGCCAGCAGTCGACCGGGACAGGGATTTGTCGGGGAGCTGTTTTTT; CDR3 protein: CASSRPGQGFVGELFF
J gene: TRBJ2-1; clone size: .; D gene: TRBD2; V gene: TRBV5-1; CDR3 DNA: TGCGCCAGCAGCCGAGATCGGGCTAGCGGGAGGGATGAGCAGTTCTTC; CDR3 protein: CASSRDRASGRDEQFF
J gene: TRBJ2-3; clone size: .; D gene: .; V gene: TRBV27; CDR3 DNA: TGTGCCAGCAGTTTTACCAGGGGCACAGATACGCAGTATTTT; CDR3 protein: CASSFTRGTDTQYF
J gene: TRBJ2-3; clone size: .; D gene: .; V gene: TRBV12-5; CDR3 DNA: TGTGCTAGTGGTTTGTCAAACACAGATACGCAGTATTTT; CDR3 protein: CASGLSNTDTQYF
J gene: TRBJ2-1; clone size: .; D gene: .; V gene: TRBV9; CDR3 DNA: TGTGCCAGCAGCGTGACAGTAACCCCCAATGAGCAGTTCTTC; CDR3 protein: CASSVTVTPNEQFF
J gene: TRBJ2-7; clone size: .; D gene: .; V gene: TRBV20-1; CDR3 DNA: TGCAGTGCTACTGTCTACGAGCAGTACTTC; CDR3 protein: CSATVYEQYF
J gene: TRBJ2-5; clone size: .; D gene: .; V gene: TRBV30; CDR3 DNA: TGTGCCTGGAGCGTATCGGAGACCCAGTACTTC; CDR3 protein: CAWSVSETQYF
J gene: TRBJ2-7; clone size: .; D gene: TRBD2; V gene: TRBV7-6; CDR3 DNA: TGTGCCAGCAGCGTACTAGCGGGAGCCGGGGGCGAGCAGTACTTC; CDR3 protein: CASSVLAGAGGEQYF
J gene: TRBJ2-5; clone size: .; D gene: TRBD2; V gene: TRBV27; CDR3 DNA: TGTGCCAGCAGTTTATCTGGCGGACTAGCGGCAGTCGAGACCCAGTACTTC; CDR3 protein: CASSLSGGLAAVETQYF
J gene: TRBJ2-7; clone size: .; D gene: TRBD1; V gene: TRBV6-5; CDR3 DNA: TGTGCCAGCAGTTACGCCGACAGGGGTTTTGAGCAGTACTTC; CDR3 protein: CASSYADRGFEQYF
J gene: TRBJ2-7; clone size: .; D gene: .; V gene: TRBV18; CDR3 DNA: TGTGCCAGCTCTTCCTGGAGGGATCCCTACGAGCAGTACTTC; CDR3 protein: CASSSWRDPYEQYF
J gene: TRBJ1-4; clone size: .; D gene: .; V gene: TRBV4-1; CDR3 DNA: TGCGCCAGCAGCCAAGATACAGGGACTAATGAAAAACTGTTTTTT; CDR3 protein: CASSQDTGTNEKLFF
J gene: TRBJ2-7; clone size: .; D gene: TRBD1; V gene: TRBV5-1; CDR3 DNA: TGCGCCAGCAATCCGGGACAGGGCAACTACGAGCAGTACTTC; CDR3 protein: CASNPGQGNYEQYF